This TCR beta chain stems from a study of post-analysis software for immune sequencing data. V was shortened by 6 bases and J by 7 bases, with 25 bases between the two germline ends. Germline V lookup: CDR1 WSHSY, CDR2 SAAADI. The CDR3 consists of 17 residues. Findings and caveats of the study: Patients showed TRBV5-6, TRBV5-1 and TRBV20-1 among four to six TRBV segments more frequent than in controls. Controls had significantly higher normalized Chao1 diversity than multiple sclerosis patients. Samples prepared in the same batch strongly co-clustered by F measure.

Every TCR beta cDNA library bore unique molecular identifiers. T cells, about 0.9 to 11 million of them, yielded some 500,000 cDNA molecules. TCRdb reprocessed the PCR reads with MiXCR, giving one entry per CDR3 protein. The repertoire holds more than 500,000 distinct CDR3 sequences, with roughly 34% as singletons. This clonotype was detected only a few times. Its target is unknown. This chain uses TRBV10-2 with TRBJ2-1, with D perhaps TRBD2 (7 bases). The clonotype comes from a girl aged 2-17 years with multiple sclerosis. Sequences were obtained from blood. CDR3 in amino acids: CASSAIKGPKGGNEQFF. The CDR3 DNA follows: TGCGCCAGCAGCGCAATTAAGGGGCCCAAGGGGGGGAATGAGCAGTTCTTC.